Below are 31 T cell receptor beta chains sequenced from a single sample in a study of T cell responses to AZD1222 COVID-19 vaccine. The table came from immunoSEQ multiplex PCR; TCRdb's copy has only in-frame clones and leaves some out. The repertoire consists of around 120,000 clones, with more than 85% occurring once and the leading ten covering around 5.1%. The specimen comprised peripheral blood, sampled 28 days after the second AZD1222 dose. The source is an adult who received the AZD1222 COVID-19 vaccine.

The chain joins TRBV5-4 to TRBJ1-6; D not certain. Trimming left V 0 bases short and J 7 bases short, with 11 bases between. CDR1 is SGHNT, CDR2 YYREEE, per germline (reference sequence). The CDR3 is 15 amino acids. The CDR3 sequence: CASSLDANLNSPLHF. In DNA form, the CDR3 reads TGTGCCAGCAGCTTGGACGCCAATTTGAATTCACCCCTCCACTTT.

The chain joins TRBV19 to TRBJ1-3; no definite D call. Trimming stripped 7 bases from V and 1 base from J, with 8 bases between. The CDR3 is 13 amino acids. CDR1 LNHDA and CDR2 SQIVND come from the germline V gene (reference sequence). CDR3 nucleotide sequence: TGTGCCAGTACCCCCCGGTCTGGAAACACCATATATTTT. It translates to CASTPRSGNTIYF.

V gene TRBV9 combines with J gene TRBJ2-7, with D uncertain. Germline-derived CDR1 and CDR2 are SGDLS and YYNGEE. V was clipped by 6 bases and J by 3 bases, with 19 bases between them. The CDR3 is made up of 15 amino acids. In nucleotides, the CDR3 is TGTGCCAGCACCCAAGATCGGGCAGCAGGCTACGAGCAGTACTTC. It specifies CASTQDRAAGYEQYF. The full variable domain, with the rest looked up from reference TRBV9 and TRBJ2-7, is DSGVTQTPKHLITATGQRVTLRCSPRSGDLSVYWYQQSLDQGLQFLIQYYNGEERAKGNILERFSAQQFPDLHSELNLSSLELGDSALYFCASTQDRAAGYEQYFGPGTRLTVT.

The V and J genes are TRBV7-9 and TRBJ1-1; unclear D gene. In germline, CDR1 is SEHNR, CDR2 FQNEAQ (reference sequence). V lost 0 bases to trimming and J lost 1 base, with 9 bases between them. The CDR3 has 15 residues. The chain's CDR3 is CASSLARIANTEAFF. As DNA, the CDR3 is TGTGCCAGCAGCTTAGCACGGATAGCGAACACTGAAGCTTTCTTT.

The chain combines TRBV6-5 with TRBJ1-1; 7 bases fit TRBD1. With 4 bases clipped from V and 6 bases from J, the junction kept 14 bases outside the gene matches. CDR3 size: 16 residues. Per germline, CDR1 MNHEY and CDR2 SVGAGI. In DNA, the CDR3 is TGTGCCAGCAGTTTCGGACAGGTGGGAGTAAACGCTGAAGCTTTCTTT. Translated, it gives CASSFGQVGVNAEAFF.

V usage is TRBV5-6 and J usage is TRBJ1-1, with D uncertain. Germline V CDR1 and CDR2: SGHDT, YYEEEE. The germline V and J ends were trimmed by 1 base and 9 bases, with 13 bases remaining between them. CDR3 length equals 13 residues. As DNA, the CDR3 is TGTGCCAGCAGCTTGATTAATCAGGAGCAAGCTTTCTTT. As protein: CASSLINQEQAFF.

The chain recombines TRBV19 with TRBJ1-1; D unresolved. V shed 3 bases and J shed 1 base, with 6 bases lying between them. Germline V CDR1 and CDR2: LNHDA, SQIVND (reference sequence). The CDR3 is made up of 13 amino acids. This CDR3 reads CASSIPGNTEAFF. Written as DNA, the CDR3 is TGTGCCAGTAGTATTCCGGGGAACACTGAAGCTTTCTTT.

This rearrangement joins TRBV27 to TRBJ2-2; D might be TRBD1 (6 bases). The V end lost 6 bases, the J end lost 1 base, and 9 bases lay between the germline ends. The CDR3 runs 14 residues. CDR1 and CDR2 (germline): MNHEY, SMNVEV (reference sequence). CDR3 protein: CASRPTGNTGELFF. The CDR3 DNA reads TGTGCCAGCAGACCGACAGGGAACACCGGGGAGCTGTTTTTT.

The chain links TRBV19 to TRBJ1-2, with 8 bases lining up with TRBD1. V trimming: 8 bases; J trimming: 4 bases; junction bases outside the gene matches: 9. This CDR3 contains 14 residues. The germline V gene encodes CDR1 LNHDA and CDR2 SQIVND (reference sequence). The CDR3 coding sequence is TGTGCCAGTTTTGAGGCAGGGGGCGGCTATGGCTACACCTTC. It encodes CASFEAGGGYGYTF.

The chain recombines TRBV19 with TRBJ2-7; maybe TRBD2 (6 bases). V shed 10 bases and J shed 4 bases, with 14 bases lying between them. The CDR3 loop spans 12 amino acids. Germline lookup yields CDR1 LNHDA and CDR2 SQIVND (reference sequence). The CDR3 loop is CATSGLSYEQYF. The CDR3 nucleotides read TGTGCCACCTCGGGACTTTCATACGAGCAGTACTTC.

The DNA of the CDR3 is TGTGCCAGCAGCTATGGACAGGCTGAAGCTTTCTTT. Amino acid sequence: CASSYGQAEAFF. The chain uses TRBV5-6 and TRBJ1-1, with 7 positions matching TRBD1. Unmatched junction bases numbered 2, after V lost 3 bases and J lost 6 bases. Germline loops: CDR1 SGHDT, CDR2 YYEEEE. The CDR3 spans 12 residues.

As DNA, the CDR3 is TGTGCCAGCAGACCCACCGACAACTCTGGAAACACCATATATTTT. Translated: CASRPTDNSGNTIYF. The chain recombines TRBV6-5 with TRBJ1-3; D unclear. In germline, CDR1 is MNHEY, CDR2 SVGAGI. This CDR3 has 15 amino acids. V lost 6 bases, J lost 0 bases, and 12 bases lay in between.

This chain uses TRBV7-2 with TRBJ2-7, with D uncertain. CDR3 length equals 13 residues. Per the germline V gene, CDR1 is SGHTA and CDR2 is FQGNSA. The ends were cut back, 1 base at V and 8 bases at J, with 12 bases in the middle. CDR3 nucleotides: TGTGCCAGCAGCTTAGAAAAGGCCCGACAGCAGTACTTC. The encoded protein is CASSLEKARQQYF.

The chain combines TRBV7-2 with TRBJ2-7, with TRBD2 matching over 7 bases. Germline-derived CDR1 and CDR2 are SGHTA and FQGNSA. The CDR3 is 16 amino acids. V trimming: 2 bases; J trimming: 7 bases; junction bases outside the gene matches: 14. In DNA form, the CDR3 reads TGTGCCAGCAGCTTACTAGCTTCGGCGGGAGCGGGTGAGCAGTACTTC. Translation: CASSLLASAGAGEQYF.

This rearrangement joins TRBV25-1 to TRBJ1-6; 7 positions agree with TRBD1. CDR1 MGHDK and CDR2 SYGVNS come from the germline V gene. Germline trimming cut 4 bases from V and 10 bases from J; bases unmatched to any gene: 10. This CDR3 has 15 residues. Here the CDR3 reads CASSGFQGGGSPLHF. In DNA, the CDR3 is TGTGCCAGCAGTGGTTTTCAGGGAGGGGGCTCACCCCTCCACTTT.

The V and J genes are TRBV28 and TRBJ1-5; tentative D call: TRBD1 (6 bases). The germline V gene encodes CDR1 MDHEN and CDR2 SYDVKM. The CDR3 runs 13 residues. Trimming left V 6 bases short and J 5 bases short, with 11 bases between. CDR3 bases: TGTGCCAGCAGGGGAGACAGGCATCAGCCCCAGCATTTT. Residues: CASRGDRHQPQHF.

The V and J genes are TRBV6-5 and TRBJ1-4, with D perhaps TRBD1 (6 bases). This CDR3 is 13 amino acids long. Germline V lookup: CDR1 MNHEY, CDR2 SVGAGI. Trimming shortened V by 6 bases and J by 8 bases, and 13 bases separated the two germline ends. The CDR3 reads CASRDPTGEKLFF. The CDR3 DNA reads TGTGCCAGCAGGGACCCAACAGGGGAAAAACTGTTTTTT.

The chain couples TRBV15 to TRBJ1-4; D is unclear. Germline assignment: CDR1 LNHNV and CDR2 YYDKDF (reference sequence). This CDR3 spans 15 amino acids. Between the trimmed V and J ends, which lost 3 bases and 2 bases, there was a span of 10 bases. The CDR3 DNA is TGTGCCACCAGCAGGGGGATCGGTACTAATGAAAAACTGTTTTTT. It encodes CATSRGIGTNEKLFF.

The chain combines TRBV3-1 (or the pseudogene TRBV3-2) with TRBJ2-1, with 9 bases aligning to TRBD2. The CDR3 totals 16 residues. The ends lost 0 bases at V and 9 bases at J; junction bases unmatched: 9. Germline V lookup: CDR1 LGHDT, CDR2 YNNKEL (reference sequence). CDR3 protein: CASSQEAGGPYGEQFF. CDR3 in DNA: TGTGCCAGCAGCCAAGAGGCGGGGGGGCCTTACGGTGAGCAGTTCTTC.

This chain uses TRBV11-2 with TRBJ1-1; D is uncertain. The germline V gene encodes CDR1 SGHAT and CDR2 FQNNGV. Trimming left V 1 base short and J 5 bases short, with 11 bases between. There are 14 residues in the CDR3. CDR3 sequence reads: CASSLALDGTEAFF. In nucleotides, the CDR3 is TGTGCCAGCAGCTTAGCTTTGGACGGGACTGAAGCTTTCTTT.

The genes are TRBV7-5 and TRBJ2-3; no check of the table's D call, TRBD2, against the DNA was made. TRBV7-5 is a pseudogene. The CDR3 runs 16 residues. The CDR3 spells CVRSLVKTSGTDTQYF. CDR3 sequence (DNA): TGTGTCAGAAGCTTAGTGAAGACTAGCGGCACAGATACGCAGTATTTT.

The V call is TRBV29-1, the J call TRBJ2-7; weak D call: TRBD1 (5 bases). Trimming cost V 7 bases and J 0 bases, with 16 bases left between them. Per the germline V gene, CDR1 is SQVTM and CDR2 is ANQGSEA. There are 14 residues in the CDR3. The CDR3 DNA reads TGCAGCGCTAAGAGACAGACGAGCTCCTACGAGCAGTACTTC. It codes for CSAKRQTSSYEQYF.

The chain links TRBV2 to TRBJ1-1; weak D call: TRBD1 (6 bases). Looked up from germline, CDR1 is SNHLY and CDR2 is FYNNEI. V lost 4 bases and J lost 1, with 16 bases in between. This CDR3 has 16 residues. The CDR3 region is CASSGGPDWANTEAFF. CDR3 coding DNA: TGTGCCAGCAGTGGGGGGCCTGATTGGGCGAACACTGAAGCTTTCTTT.

The chain carries TRBV7-2 and TRBJ2-7; tentatively, D is TRBD2 (6 bases). The CDR3 runs to 10 residues. V gave up 5 bases and J gave up 7 bases, with 6 bases separating them. The germline V gene encodes CDR1 SGHTA and CDR2 FQGNSA. The CDR3 nucleotides are TGTGCCAGCAGCGGAGGGGAGCAGTACTTC. Encoded protein: CASSGGEQYF. Full variable domain (remainder filled in from reference TRBV7-2 and TRBJ2-7): GAGVSQSPSNKVTEKGKDVELRCDPISGHTALYWYRQSLGQGLEFLIYFQGNSAPDKSGLPSDRFSAERTGGSVSTLTIQRTQQEDSAVYLCASSGGEQYFGPGTRLTVT.

The chain is built from TRBV11-2 and TRBJ1-6; D is uncertain. Per germline, CDR1 SGHAT and CDR2 FQNNGV. Between the trimmed V and J ends, which lost 4 bases and 0 bases, there was a span of 7 bases. The CDR3 is 15 amino acids. This CDR3 reads CASSSESSYNSPLHF. CDR3 DNA: TGTGCCAGCAGCTCCGAGAGCTCCTATAATTCACCCCTCCACTTT. Full variable domain (missing parts from reference TRBV11-2 and TRBJ1-6): EAGVAQSPRYKIIEKRQSVAFWCNPISGHATLYWYQQILGQGPKLLIQFQNNGVVDDSQLPKDRFSAERLKGVDSTLKIQPAKLEDSAVYLCASSSESSYNSPLHFGNGTRLTVT.

The V gene is TRBV15, the J gene TRBJ2-3; 7 bases map to TRBD2. Trimming cost V 0 bases and J 2 bases; bases outside gene matches: 5. The CDR3 spans 16 residues. The germline CDR1 and CDR2 sequences are LNHNV and YYDKDF (reference sequence). CDR3 bases: TGTGCCACCAGCAGAGAGGGGCTAGCGGTCACAGATACGCAGTATTTT. It specifies CATSREGLAVTDTQYF.

The rearrangement links TRBV11-2 to TRBJ1-1, with D hard to call. Germline CDR1 is SGHAT and CDR2 is FQNNGV. The CDR3 has 13 amino acids. The ends were cut back, 5 bases at V and 1 base at J, with 8 bases in the middle. This CDR3 is CASSLPGNTEAFF. The DNA for the CDR3 is TGTGCCAGCAGCCTCCCGGGGAACACTGAAGCTTTCTTT.

The chain carries TRBV2 and TRBJ2-1; no reliable D call. V dropped 6 bases and J dropped 9 bases, with 6 bases sitting between them. Germline CDR1 and CDR2: SNHLY and FYNNEI. The CDR3 totals 10 residues. The CDR3 is CASSLGEQFF. The DNA of the CDR3 is TGTGCCAGCAGCCTCGGTGAGCAGTTCTTC.

This sequence joins TRBV5-6 and TRBJ1-1, with TRBD1 as a possible D gene (6 bases). The CDR3 extends over 15 amino acids. V was shortened by 4 bases and J by 2 bases, with 15 bases between the two germline ends. Per the germline V gene, CDR1 is SGHDT and CDR2 is YYEEEE. Here the CDR3 DNA reads TGTGCCAGCAGCGCCACCGACAGGTACAACACTGAAGCTTTCTTT. It yields the protein CASSATDRYNTEAFF.

The rearrangement joins TRBV6-5 to TRBJ2-1; 7 bases are shared with TRBD1. From germline, CDR1 is MNHEY and CDR2 SVGAGI. The CDR3 extends over 14 amino acids. V lost 0 bases and J lost 8; bases outside the gene matches: 4. The CDR3 reads CASSYSRQGDEQFF. The CDR3 DNA reads TGTGCCAGCAGTTACTCCCGACAGGGAGATGAGCAGTTCTTC.

This clone was found once. The chain joins TRBV19 to TRBJ2-7; 8 bases map to TRBD2. Losses at the gene ends were 3 bases for V and 7 bases for J; bases not matched to a gene: 11. CDR1 and CDR2 (germline): LNHDA, SQIVND (reference sequence). The CDR3 consists of 15 residues. CDR3 in DNA: TGTGCCAGTAGTATGGTGCTAGCGGGTCCCGGGGAGCAGTACTTC. It specifies CASSMVLAGPGEQYF.